This is a list of T cell receptor beta chains from one sample in a study of blood T cell repertoires in COVID-19. Measured with immunoSEQ multiplex PCR; TCRdb has only the in-frame clones, and not every one. Here the sample spans more than 300,000 clones, roughly 86% being singletons. The sequenced sample consisted of PBMCs or T cells enriched from blood (not recorded which). Every receptor here comes from a man aged 35-49 years in a cohort exposed to, infected with or recovered from COVID-19 (not recorded which). CDR3s include the opening cysteine and the closing phenylalanine or tryptophan. Each record gives: clone size, D gene, J gene, V gene, CDR3 protein, CDR3 DNA. D genes are given only for firm matches. Some rows have no size entry. The others give once, few or many, or a class for an expanded clone.

. | . | TRBJ1-2 | TRBV7-8 | CASSLGQFLDYGYTF | TGTGCCAGCAGCTTAGGGCAGTTCCTCGACTATGGCTACACCTTC
. | TRBD2 | TRBJ2-1 | TRBV11-2 | CASSASYSSGEQFF | TGTGCCAGCAGCGCATCTTATTCTAGCGGTGAGCAGTTCTTC
. | . | TRBJ1-6 | TRBV6-5 | CASSPHDRSPSLHF | TGTGCCAGCAGCCCACACGACAGGAGTCCTTCCCTCCACTTT
. | . | TRBJ1-5 | TRBV5-1 | CASASGGLGQPQHF | TGCGCCAGCGCATCGGGGGGTTTGGGGCAGCCCCAGCATTTT
. | . | TRBJ1-1 | TRBV3-1/TRBV3-2 | CASSPRQAGATEAFF | TGTGCCAGCAGTCCCCGACAGGCGGGAGCCACTGAAGCTTTCTTT
. | TRBD1 | TRBJ2-1 | TRBV7-2 | CASSLRDRPNNEQFF | TGTGCCAGCAGCCTCCGGGACAGGCCAAACAATGAGCAGTTCTTC
. | TRBD2 | TRBJ2-1 | TRBV24-1 | CATSDARGVQFF | TGTGCCACCAGTGATGCCCGGGGGGTGCAGTTCTTC
. | TRBD1 | TRBJ2-3 | TRBV3-1/TRBV3-2 | CASSPTSAGGTDTQYF | TGTGCCAGCAGCCCCACTTCTGCAGGGGGAACAGATACGCAGTATTTT
. | . | TRBJ1-2 | TRBV11-2 | CASSSRGAYGYTF | TGTGCCAGCAGCTCCAGGGGCGCCTATGGCTACACCTTC
. | TRBD2 | TRBJ2-7 | TRBV30 | CAWSVGLAGEFFSEQYF | TGTGCCTGGAGTGTTGGACTAGCGGGAGAGTTTTTCTCCGAGCAGTACTTC
. | . | TRBJ1-3 | TRBV19 | CASSTLQGQGNTIYF | TGTGCCAGTAGTACCCTACAGGGCCAAGGAAACACCATATATTTT
. | . | TRBJ2-2 | TRBV25-1 | CASSLTGELFF | TGTGCCAGCAGTCTCACCGGGGAGCTGTTTTTT
. | . | TRBJ2-1 | TRBV5-1 | CASSQGGGPFYNEQFF | TGCGCCAGCAGCCAGGGCGGAGGGCCGTTCTACAATGAGCAGTTCTTC
once | . | TRBJ1-1 | TRBV4-1 | CASSQLSADKNTEAFF | TGCGCCAGCAGCCAATTATCGGCGGACAAGAACACTGAAGCTTTCTTT
. | . | TRBJ2-7 | TRBV6-5 | CASSYDSSYEQYF | TGTGCCAGCAGTTACGACAGCTCCTACGAGCAGTACTTC
. | TRBD1 | TRBJ2-7 | TRBV30 | CAWRSRLGQGAYEQYF | TGTGCCTGGAGAAGTCGTTTAGGACAGGGGGCTTACGAGCAGTACTTC
. | . | TRBJ1-2 | TRBV10-3 | CAFMGANDGYTF | TGTGCCTTCATGGGAGCAAATGATGGCTACACCTTC
. | TRBD1 | TRBJ2-5 | TRBV18 | CASSPWTGQETQYF | TGTGCCAGCTCACCCTGGACAGGACAAGAGACCCAGTACTTC
. | TRBD2 | TRBJ2-1 | TRBV6-1 | CASSEGVVGGGNNEQFF | TGTGCCAGCAGTGAAGGGGTAGTTGGGGGAGGGAACAATGAGCAGTTCTTC
once | TRBD1 | TRBJ2-5 | TRBV5-1 | CASSKLPQGQGETQYF | TGCGCCAGCAGTAAGCTTCCTCAAGGACAGGGGGAGACCCAGTACTTC
. | TRBD2 | TRBJ2-1 | TRBV6-5 | CASSSLAGGVHEQFF | TGTGCCAGCAGTTCACTAGCGGGAGGGGTCCATGAGCAGTTCTTC
. | TRBD1 | TRBJ2-2 | TRBV19 | CATTWGQGNTGELFF | TGTGCCACCACCTGGGGACAGGGGAACACCGGGGAGCTGTTTTTT
once | . | TRBJ1-1 | TRBV5-5 | CASSFPGLNTEAFF | TGTGCCAGCAGCTTCCCTGGCCTCAACACTGAAGCTTTCTTT
. | TRBD1 | TRBJ2-5 | TRBV5-1 | CATATGGGETQYF | TGCGCCACCGCTACAGGGGGAGGAGAGACCCAGTACTTC
. | TRBD1 | TRBJ2-5 | TRBV2 | CASSLQGTYQETQYF | TGTGCCAGCAGTCTACAGGGGACCTACCAAGAGACCCAGTACTTC
. | . | TRBJ1-6 | TRBV28 | CASSFSYRPLEALHF | TGTGCCAGCAGTTTTAGTTATCGGCCCTTAGAGGCCCTCCACTTT
. | . | TRBJ1-2 | TRBV30 | CAWSLQGSYYTF | TGTGCCTGGAGTTTACAGGGATCTTACTACACCTTC
. | . | TRBJ2-7 | TRBV28 | CASSIRRRGEQYF | TGTGCCAGCTCGATTAGGAGGAGGGGCGAGCAGTACTTC
. | TRBD2 | TRBJ2-1 | TRBV24-1 | CAPRGVLPHEQFF | TGTGCCCCCCGGGGGGTCCTTCCACATGAGCAGTTCTTC
. | . | TRBJ1-1 | TRBV28 | CASQGLIYTEAFF | TGTGCCAGCCAGGGATTGATCTACACTGAAGCTTTCTTT
. | TRBD1 | TRBJ1-2 | TRBV27 | CASSLSPRGEEYTF | TGTGCCAGCAGTTTATCCCCCAGGGGGGAGGAATACACCTTC
. | TRBD1 | TRBJ1-2 | TRBV5-1 | CASIGDRADGYTF | TGCGCCAGCATAGGGGACAGGGCCGATGGCTACACCTTC
. | . | TRBJ1-2 | TRBV5-4 | CASSFQGMDYGYTF | TGTGCCAGCAGCTTCCAGGGGATGGACTATGGCTACACCTTC
. | . | TRBJ1-1 | TRBV28 | CASTGSGVNTEAFF | TGTGCCAGCACAGGGTCGGGTGTGAACACTGAAGCTTTCTTT
. | TRBD2 | TRBJ2-1 | TRBV9 | CASSVDIGSGSRNEQFF | TGTGCCAGCAGCGTAGATATCGGTAGCGGGAGTCGAAATGAGCAGTTCTTC
. | TRBD1 | TRBJ2-2 | TRBV28 | CASSLGQGTGELFF | TGTGCCAGCAGTTTGGGACAGGGCACCGGGGAGCTGTTTTTT
. | TRBD1 | TRBJ2-1 | TRBV30 | CAWSVHQGAYNEQFF | TGTGCCTGGAGTGTACACCAGGGGGCCTACAATGAGCAGTTCTTC
. | . | TRBJ2-7 | TRBV7-3 | CASSFSWLLRNCLASCEQYF | TGTGCCAGCAGCTTTTCTTGGTTACTGAGAAATTGTCTAGCCTCCTGCGAGCAGTACTTC
. | TRBD1 | TRBJ1-2 | TRBV4-1 | CASSQQGDYGYTF | TGCGCCAGCAGCCAACAGGGGGATTATGGCTACACCTTC
. | . | TRBJ1-4 | TRBV21-1 | CASSKALAGGGRGKLFF | TGTGCCAGCAGCAAAGCGCTCGCGGGAGGGGGACGAGGGAAACTGTTTTTT
few | TRBD1 | TRBJ1-1 | TRBV5-1 | CASSLDPGGGGTEAFF | TGCGCCAGCAGCTTGGATCCAGGGGGCGGGGGCACTGAAGCTTTCTTT
. | . | TRBJ2-5 | TRBV5-5 | CASSLAAGRVETQYF | TGTGCCAGCAGCTTGGCCGCCGGGAGAGTGGAGACCCAGTACTTC
. | . | TRBJ2-5 | TRBV5-1 | CASSLLQETQYF | TGCGCCAGCAGCTTGCTCCAAGAGACCCAGTACTTC
. | . | TRBJ2-2 | TRBV12-5 | CASGLNTRTGELFF | TGTGCTAGTGGTTTGAACACGAGGACCGGGGAGCTGTTTTTT
few | . | TRBJ1-2 | TRBV6-5 | CASRRLSYGYTF | TGTGCCAGCAGAAGACTTTCCTATGGCTACACCTTC
. | TRBD2 | TRBJ2-1 | TRBV9 | CASSGGTSDNHNEQFF | TGTGCCAGCAGCGGCGGGACTAGCGATAACCACAATGAGCAGTTCTTC
few | . | TRBJ1-4 | TRBV18 | CASSPPTGPTFNEKLFF | TGTGCCAGCTCACCACCAACAGGTCCCACTTTTAATGAAAAACTGTTTTTT
. | . | TRBJ1-5 | TRBV6-5 | CASTLAGTNQPQHF | TGTGCCAGCACTCTAGCGGGTACCAATCAGCCCCAGCATTTT
. | . | TRBJ1-2 | TRBV29-1 | CSVEEQMNYGYTF | TGCAGCGTTGAAGAACAGATGAACTATGGCTACACCTTC
. | . | TRBJ2-3 | TRBV5-6 | CASSLAHRTDTQYF | TGTGCCAGCAGCTTGGCGCATAGAACAGATACGCAGTATTTT